This T cell receptor beta chain was identified during a study of T cell changes during pregnancy in multiple sclerosis. Using immunoSEQ multiplex PCR, the repertoire was profiled, and TCRdb retains in-frame clones only, with some absent. The table lists about 46,000 clones, 85% to 95% of them singletons. Germline V gene data show CDR1 as MNHEY and CDR2 as SMNVEV (reference sequence). CDR3 length: 18 residues. The V gene lost 3 bases and the J gene lost 4 bases, with 24 bases spanning the gap. Sequenced material: CD8+ T cells from peripheral blood mononuclear cells, taken after pregnancy. This chain joins TRBV27 and TRBJ1-2; D unclear. The source of this sequence is a female donor with multiple sclerosis, enrolled in a pregnancy study. Written as DNA, the CDR3 is TGTGCCAGCAGTTTTTCGTCCCAATACTCACCCCTATCCTATGGCTACACCTTC. Amino acid sequence: CASSFSSQYSPLSYGYTF.